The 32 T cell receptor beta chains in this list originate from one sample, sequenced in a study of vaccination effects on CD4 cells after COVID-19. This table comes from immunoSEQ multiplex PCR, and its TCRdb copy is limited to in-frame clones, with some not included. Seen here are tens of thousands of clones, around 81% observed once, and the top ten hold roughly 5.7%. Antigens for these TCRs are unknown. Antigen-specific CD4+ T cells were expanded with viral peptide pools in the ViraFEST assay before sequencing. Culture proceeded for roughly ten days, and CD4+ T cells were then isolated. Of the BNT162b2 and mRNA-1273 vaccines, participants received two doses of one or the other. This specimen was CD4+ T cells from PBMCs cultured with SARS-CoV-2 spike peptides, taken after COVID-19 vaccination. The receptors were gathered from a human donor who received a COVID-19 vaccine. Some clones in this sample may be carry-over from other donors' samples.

CDR3 nucleotides: TGTGCCAGCAGTTTGGTCGGGGAAACTGAAGCTTTCTTT. It yields the protein CASSLVGETEAFF. The rearrangement uses TRBV6-5 and TRBJ1-1; D call uncertain. CDR3 length: 13 residues. The V end lost 4 bases, the J end lost 5 bases, and 11 bases lay between the germline ends. Germline CDR1 MNHEY, CDR2 SVGAGI.

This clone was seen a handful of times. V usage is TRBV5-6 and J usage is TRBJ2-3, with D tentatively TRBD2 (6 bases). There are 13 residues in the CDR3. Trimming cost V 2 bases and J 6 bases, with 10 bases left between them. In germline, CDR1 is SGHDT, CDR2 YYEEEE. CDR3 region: CASSFGGSDTQYF. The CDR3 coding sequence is TGTGCCAGCAGCTTCGGAGGGTCGGATACGCAGTATTTT.

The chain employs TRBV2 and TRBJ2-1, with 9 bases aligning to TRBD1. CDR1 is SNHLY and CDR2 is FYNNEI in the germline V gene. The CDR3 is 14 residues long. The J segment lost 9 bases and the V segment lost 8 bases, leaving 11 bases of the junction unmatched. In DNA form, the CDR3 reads TGTGCCAGCCACCATACATGGACAGGGGTTGAGCAGTTCTTC. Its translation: CASHHTWTGVEQFF.

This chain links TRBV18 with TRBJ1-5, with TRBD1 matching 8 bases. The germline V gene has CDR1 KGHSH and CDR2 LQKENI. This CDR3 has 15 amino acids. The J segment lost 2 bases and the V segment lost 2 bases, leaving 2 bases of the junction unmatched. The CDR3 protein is CASSPDRGGNQPQHF. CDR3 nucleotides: TGTGCCAGCTCACCAGACAGGGGAGGCAATCAGCCCCAGCATTTT.

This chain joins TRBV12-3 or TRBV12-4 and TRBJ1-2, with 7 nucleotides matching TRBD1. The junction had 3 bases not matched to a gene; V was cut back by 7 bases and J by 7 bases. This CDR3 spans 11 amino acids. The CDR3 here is CASTRGVGYTF. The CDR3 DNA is TGTGCCAGCACCAGGGGGGTTGGCTACACCTTC.

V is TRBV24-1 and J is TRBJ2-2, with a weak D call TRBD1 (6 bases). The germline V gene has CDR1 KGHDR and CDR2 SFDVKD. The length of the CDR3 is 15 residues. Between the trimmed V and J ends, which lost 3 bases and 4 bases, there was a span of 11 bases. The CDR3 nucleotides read TGTGCCACCAGTGATACGGGACAACCCACCGGGGAGCTGTTTTTT. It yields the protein CATSDTGQPTGELFF.

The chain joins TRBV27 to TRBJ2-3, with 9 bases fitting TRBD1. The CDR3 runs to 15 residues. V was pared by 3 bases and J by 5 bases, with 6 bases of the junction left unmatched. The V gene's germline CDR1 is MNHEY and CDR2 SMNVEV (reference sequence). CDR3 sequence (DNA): TGTGCCAGCAGTTTCTTAGGGACAGGGAAAGATACGCAGTATTTT. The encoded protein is CASSFLGTGKDTQYF.

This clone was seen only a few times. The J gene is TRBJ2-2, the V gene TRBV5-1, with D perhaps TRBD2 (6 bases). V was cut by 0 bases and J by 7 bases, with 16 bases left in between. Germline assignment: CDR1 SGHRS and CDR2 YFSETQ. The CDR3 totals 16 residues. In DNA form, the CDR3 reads TGCGCCAGCAGCTTGGTTCCCGGGGGTCGGGTCGGGGAGCTGTTTTTT. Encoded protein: CASSLVPGGRVGELFF.

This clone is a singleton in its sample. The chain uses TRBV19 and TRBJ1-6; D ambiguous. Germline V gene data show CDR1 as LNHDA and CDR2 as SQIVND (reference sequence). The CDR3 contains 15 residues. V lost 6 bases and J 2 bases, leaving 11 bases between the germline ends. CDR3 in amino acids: CASRTAQTYNSPLHF. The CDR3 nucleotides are TGTGCCAGTAGAACGGCACAGACCTATAATTCACCCCTCCACTTT. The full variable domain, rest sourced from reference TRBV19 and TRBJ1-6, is DGGITQSPKYLFRKEGQNVTLSCEQNLNHDAMYWYRQDPGQGLRLIYYSQIVNDFQKGDIAEGYSVSREKKESFPLTVTSAQKNPTAFYLCASRTAQTYNSPLHFGNGTRLTVT.

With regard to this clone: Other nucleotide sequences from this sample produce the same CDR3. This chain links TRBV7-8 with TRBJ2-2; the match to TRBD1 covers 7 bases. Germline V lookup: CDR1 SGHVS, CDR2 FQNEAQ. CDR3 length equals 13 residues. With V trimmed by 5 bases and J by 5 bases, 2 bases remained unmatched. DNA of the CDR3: TGTGCCAGCAGCGGGACAGCTACCGGGGAGCTGTTTTTT. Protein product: CASSGTATGELFF.

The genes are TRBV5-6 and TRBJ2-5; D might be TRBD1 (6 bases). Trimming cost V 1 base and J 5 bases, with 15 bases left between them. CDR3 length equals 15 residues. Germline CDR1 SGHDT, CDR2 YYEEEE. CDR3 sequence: CASSLTGLAWETQYF. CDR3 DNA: TGTGCCAGCAGCTTGACAGGGCTGGCGTGGGAGACCCAGTACTTC.

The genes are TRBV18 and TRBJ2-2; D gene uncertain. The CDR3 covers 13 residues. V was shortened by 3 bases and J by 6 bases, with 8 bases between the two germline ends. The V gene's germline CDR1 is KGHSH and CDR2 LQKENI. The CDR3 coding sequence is TGTGCCAGCTCACCTCGGTCCGCCGGGGAGCTGTTTTTT. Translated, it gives CASSPRSAGELFF. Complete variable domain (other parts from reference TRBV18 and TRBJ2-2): NAGVMQNPRHLVRRRGQEARLRCSPMKGHSHVYWYRQLPEEGLKFMVYLQKENIIDESGMPKERFSAEFPKEGPSILRIQQVVRGDSAAYFCASSPRSAGELFFGEGSRLTVL.

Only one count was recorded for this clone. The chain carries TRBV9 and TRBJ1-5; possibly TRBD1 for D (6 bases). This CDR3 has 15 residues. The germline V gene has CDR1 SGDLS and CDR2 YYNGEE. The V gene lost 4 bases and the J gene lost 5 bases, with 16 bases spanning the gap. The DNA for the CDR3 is TGTGCCAGCAGCCGAGGGGGGGCCCGGGATCAGCCCCAGCATTTT. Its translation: CASSRGGARDQPQHF.

This CDR3 reads CASSETGFAFQPQHF. CDR3 nucleotides: TGCGCCAGCAGCGAGACAGGGTTTGCATTTCAGCCCCAGCATTTT. This chain links TRBV10-2 with TRBJ1-5; 7 bases align to TRBD1. The CDR3 consists of 15 residues. Germline CDR1 and CDR2: WSHSY and SAAADI. After removal of 6 bases from V and 6 bases from J, the junction contained 11 bases not matched to a gene.

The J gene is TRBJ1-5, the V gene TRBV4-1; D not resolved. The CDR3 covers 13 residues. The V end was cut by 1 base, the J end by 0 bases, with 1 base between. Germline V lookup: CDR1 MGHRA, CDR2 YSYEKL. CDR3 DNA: TGCGCCAGCAGCCAAGTTAGCAATCAGCCCCAGCATTTT. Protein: CASSQVSNQPQHF.

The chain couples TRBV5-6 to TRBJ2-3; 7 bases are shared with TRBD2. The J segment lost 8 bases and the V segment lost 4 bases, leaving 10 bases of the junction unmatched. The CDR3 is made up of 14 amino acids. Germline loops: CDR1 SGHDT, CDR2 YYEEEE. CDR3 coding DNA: TGTGCCAGCAGCCGAACTAGCGTGCAGGCTACGCAGTATTTT. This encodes CASSRTSVQATQYF.

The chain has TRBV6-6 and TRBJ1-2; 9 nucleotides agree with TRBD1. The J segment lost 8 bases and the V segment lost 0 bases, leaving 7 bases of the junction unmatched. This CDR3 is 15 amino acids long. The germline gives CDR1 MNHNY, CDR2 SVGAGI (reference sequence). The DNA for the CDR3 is TGTGCCAGCAGTTACTCGACGGGACAGGGAGGAGGCTACACCTTC. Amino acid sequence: CASSYSTGQGGGYTF.

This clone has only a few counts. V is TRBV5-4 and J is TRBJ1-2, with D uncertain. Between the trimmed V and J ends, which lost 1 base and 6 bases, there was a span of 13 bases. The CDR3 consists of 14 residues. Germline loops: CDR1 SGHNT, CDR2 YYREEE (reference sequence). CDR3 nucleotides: TGTGCCAGCAGCTTGTCTTCGGGGTTCAATGGCTACACCTTC. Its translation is CASSLSSGFNGYTF.

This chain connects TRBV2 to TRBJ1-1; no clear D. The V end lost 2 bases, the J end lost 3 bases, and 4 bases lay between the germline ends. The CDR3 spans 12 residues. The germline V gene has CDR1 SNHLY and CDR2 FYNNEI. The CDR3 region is CASSEQYTEAFF. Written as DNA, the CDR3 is TGTGCCAGCAGTGAACAGTACACTGAAGCTTTCTTT.

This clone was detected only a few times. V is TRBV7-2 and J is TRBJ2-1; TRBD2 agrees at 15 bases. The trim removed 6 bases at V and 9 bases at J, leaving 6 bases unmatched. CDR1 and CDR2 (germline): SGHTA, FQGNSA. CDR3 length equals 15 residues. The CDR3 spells CASRRTSGGEGEQFF. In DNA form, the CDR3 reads TGTGCCAGCAGGCGGACTAGCGGGGGGGAAGGTGAGCAGTTCTTC.

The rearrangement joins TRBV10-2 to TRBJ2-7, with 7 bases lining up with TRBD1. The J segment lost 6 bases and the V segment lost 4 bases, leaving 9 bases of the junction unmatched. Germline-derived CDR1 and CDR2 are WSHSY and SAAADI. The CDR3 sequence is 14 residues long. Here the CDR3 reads CASSGQGPQGEQYV. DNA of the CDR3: TGCGCCAGCAGTGGACAGGGACCTCAGGGCGAGCAGTACGTC.

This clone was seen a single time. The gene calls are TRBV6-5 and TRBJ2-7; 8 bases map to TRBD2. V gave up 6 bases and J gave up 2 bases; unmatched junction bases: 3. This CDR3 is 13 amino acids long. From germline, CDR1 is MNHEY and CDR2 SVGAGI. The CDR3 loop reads CASRLGGAYEQYV. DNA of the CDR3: TGTGCCAGCAGACTCGGGGGGGCCTACGAGCAGTACGTC.

The CDR3 sequence is CASSNPLGTDTQYF. The DNA of the CDR3 is TGTGCCAGTAGTAACCCCCTGGGCACAGATACGCAGTATTTT. The chain joins TRBV19 to TRBJ2-3, with D unclear. Germline CDR1 LNHDA, CDR2 SQIVND (reference sequence). This CDR3 has 14 amino acids. Trimming cost V 4 bases and J 1 base, with 9 bases left between them. The full variable domain, in which reference TRBV19 and TRBJ2-3 provide the parts outside the CDR3, is DGGITQSPKYLFRKEGQNVTLSCEQNLNHDAMYWYRQDPGQGLRLIYYSQIVNDFQKGDIAEGYSVSREKKESFPLTVTSAQKNPTAFYLCASSNPLGTDTQYFGPGTRLTVL.

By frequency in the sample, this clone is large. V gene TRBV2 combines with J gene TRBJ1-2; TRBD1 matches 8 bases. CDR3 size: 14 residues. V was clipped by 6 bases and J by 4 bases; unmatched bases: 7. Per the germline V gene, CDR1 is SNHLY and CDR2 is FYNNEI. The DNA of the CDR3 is TGTGCCAGCAGGGAGACAGGGGTGTTCTATGGCTACACCTTC. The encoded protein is CASRETGVFYGYTF. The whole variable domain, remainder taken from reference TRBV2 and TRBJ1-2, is EPEVTQTPSHQVTQMGQEVILRCVPISNHLYFYWYRQILGQKVEFLVSFYNNEISEKSEIFDDQFSVERPDGSNFTLKIRSTKLEDSAMYFCASRETGVFYGYTFGSGTRLTVV.

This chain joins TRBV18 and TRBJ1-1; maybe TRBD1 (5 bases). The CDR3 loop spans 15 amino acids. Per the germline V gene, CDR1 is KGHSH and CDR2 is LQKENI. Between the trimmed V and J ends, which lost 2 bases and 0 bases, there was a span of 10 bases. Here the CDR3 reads CASSPEAGLNTEAFF. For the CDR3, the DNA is TGTGCCAGCTCACCAGAGGCGGGACTGAACACTGAAGCTTTCTTT. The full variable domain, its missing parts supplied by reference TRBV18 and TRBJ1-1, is NAGVMQNPRHLVRRRGQEARLRCSPMKGHSHVYWYRQLPEEGLKFMVYLQKENIIDESGMPKERFSAEFPKEGPSILRIQQVVRGDSAAYFCASSPEAGLNTEAFFGQGTRLTVV.

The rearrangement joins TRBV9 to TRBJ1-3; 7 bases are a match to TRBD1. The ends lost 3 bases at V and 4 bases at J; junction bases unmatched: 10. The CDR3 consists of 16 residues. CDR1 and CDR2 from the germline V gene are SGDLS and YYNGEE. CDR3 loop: CASSAPGTVKGNTIYF. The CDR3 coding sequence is TGTGCCAGCAGCGCCCCCGGGACAGTAAAAGGAAACACCATATATTTT.

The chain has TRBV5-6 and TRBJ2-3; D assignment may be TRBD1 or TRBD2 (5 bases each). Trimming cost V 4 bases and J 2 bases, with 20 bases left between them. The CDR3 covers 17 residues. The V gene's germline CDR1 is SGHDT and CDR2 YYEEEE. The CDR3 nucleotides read TGTGCCAGCAGCCCCAAATGGGACGGCACAAACACAGATACGCAGTATTTT. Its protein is CASSPKWDGTNTDTQYF.

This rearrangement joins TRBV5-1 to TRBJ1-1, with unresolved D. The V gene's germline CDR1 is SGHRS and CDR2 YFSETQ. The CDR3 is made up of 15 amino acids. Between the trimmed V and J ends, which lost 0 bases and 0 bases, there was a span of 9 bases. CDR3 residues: CASSLDSYMNTEAFF. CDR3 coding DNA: TGCGCCAGCAGCTTGGACAGCTACATGAACACTGAAGCTTTCTTT.

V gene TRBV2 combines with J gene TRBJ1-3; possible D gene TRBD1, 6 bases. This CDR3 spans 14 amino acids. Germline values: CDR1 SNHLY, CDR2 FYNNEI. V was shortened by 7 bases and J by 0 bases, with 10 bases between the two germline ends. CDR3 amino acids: CASTTTGSGNTIYF. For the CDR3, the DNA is TGTGCCAGCACTACGACAGGCTCTGGAAACACCATATATTTT.

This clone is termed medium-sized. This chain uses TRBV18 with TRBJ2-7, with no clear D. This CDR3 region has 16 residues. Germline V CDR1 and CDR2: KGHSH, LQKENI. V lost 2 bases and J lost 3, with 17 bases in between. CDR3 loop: CASSPYTDSPFYEQYV. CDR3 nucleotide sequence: TGTGCCAGCTCACCATATACCGACTCACCCTTCTACGAGCAGTACGTC.

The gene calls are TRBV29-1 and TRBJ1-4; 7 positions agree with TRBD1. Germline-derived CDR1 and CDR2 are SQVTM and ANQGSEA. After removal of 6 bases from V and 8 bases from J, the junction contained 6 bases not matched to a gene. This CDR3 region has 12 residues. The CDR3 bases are TGCAGCGTCCAAACAGGGGTCGAAAAACTGTTTTTT. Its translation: CSVQTGVEKLFF.

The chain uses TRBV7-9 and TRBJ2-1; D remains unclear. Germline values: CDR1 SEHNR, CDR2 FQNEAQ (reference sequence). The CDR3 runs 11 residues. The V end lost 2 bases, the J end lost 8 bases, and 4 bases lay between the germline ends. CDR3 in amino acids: CASSLKYEQFF. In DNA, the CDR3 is TGTGCCAGCAGCTTAAAATATGAGCAGTTCTTC.